This T cell receptor beta chain was sequenced for a study of cytomegalovirus exposure and HLA in healthy donors. Study as a whole: HLA-typed donors contributed some 83 million unique TCRs, which were held in an early data release. Study-wide results and caveats: Solely CMV serostatus was available to characterize immune exposure. In an earlier analysis, in approximately 630 donors, most V segments appeared productive either ~87% or ~30% of the time.

Primers: 60 Vbeta forward and 13 Jbeta reverse. This table comes from immunoSEQ multiplex PCR, and its TCRdb copy is limited to in-frame clones, with some not included. This sample's clone table lists fewer than 100,000 clones. Comment on this clone: Its antigen is not identified.

This CDR3 has 14 amino acids. CDR1 SEHNR and CDR2 FQNEAQ come from the germline V gene (reference sequence). V lost 2 bases, J lost 5 bases, and 10 bases lay in between. The clonotype comes from a man younger than 35 in good health and CMV-seropositive. The gene calls are TRBV7-9 and TRBJ1-5, with unresolved D. The sequencing sample was made of PBMCs. CDR3 sequence: CASSLSVDDQPQHF. The CDR3 nucleotides are TGTGCCAGCAGCTTATCGGTCGATGATCAGCCCCAGCATTTT.